This T cell receptor (beta chain) was retrieved from a study of CD8+CD57+ T cells in acquired aplastic anemia. About the study: Each DNA sample taken from sorted CD4+ and CD8+ cells came to around 2.9 ug on average.

This clonotype has just one count. Those patients picked for sequencing had displayed CD8+CD57+ cell expansion on flow cytometry. No therapy had been given to the patients at the time of blood sampling. V was cut by 3 bases and J by 0 bases, with 16 bases left in between. The CDR3 has 17 residues. In germline, CDR1 is SGHTA, CDR2 FQGTGA. It was genomic DNA that served as the template for profiling TCR beta VDJ and CDR3. Each CDR3 protein gets one entry after TCRdb re-called the reads with MiXCR. The sample comprises 270,000 or so distinct CDR3 sequences, roughly 80% of which are singletons, and 40% to 50% rests with the top ten.

The chain employs TRBV7-3 and TRBJ2-3; D is unclear. The sample comprised sorted CD4+, CD8+, or CD8+CD57+ T cells (not recorded which) from PBMCs. The receptor was isolated from a human donor with aplastic anemia. CDR3: CASSLVVGRISTDTQYF. The CDR3 DNA sequence: TGTGCCAGCAGCTTGGTGGTAGGTCGAATTAGCACAGATACGCAGTATTTT. The complete variable domain, with remaining parts taken from reference TRBV7-3 and TRBJ2-3, reads GAGVSQTPSNKVTEKGKYVELRCDPISGHTALYWYRQSLGQGPEFLIYFQGTGAADDSGLPNDRFFAVRPEGSVSTLKIQRTERGDSAVYLCASSLVVGRISTDTQYFGPGTRLTVL.